This T cell receptor beta chain came from a study of identical twins. Between the trimmed V and J ends, which lost 0 bases and 6 bases, there was a span of 16 bases. The CDR3 length is 15 residues. Germline V gene lookup returns CDR1 SGHDT and CDR2 YYEEEE. Using its own MiXCR run on the 5' RACE reads, TCRdb lists one record per CDR3 protein. The sample shows about 240,000 distinct CDR3 sequences, over 9.5% of them seen only once. Regarding this clonotype: Its antigen is not identified. A much larger clone lies one base from this, so it may be a read error.

General observations from the study: Out-of-frame alpha sequences shared by twins were enriched for low generation probability. In beta out-of-frame sequences, the excess sharing between twins was weaker.

Sequenced material: memory T cells sorted from blood. The source of this sequence is a man aged 50 to 59 in good health. J is TRBJ2-7 and V is TRBV5-6; the D gene is possibly TRBD2 (5 bases). CDR3 sequence (DNA): TGTGCCAGCAGCTTGGAACAATCACTAGTCTGCGAGCAGTACTTC. Encoded protein: CASSLEQSLVCEQYF. The entire variable domain, with the rest obtained from reference TRBV5-6 and TRBJ2-7, is as follows: DAGVTQSPTHLIKTRGQQVTLRCSPKSGHDTVSWYQQALGQGPQFIFQYYEEEERQRGNFPDRFSGHQFPNYSSELNVNALLLGDSALYLCASSLEQSLVCEQYFGPGTRLTVT.